Each of the 5 T cell receptor beta chains below was sequenced from the same sample in a study of response to subunit inactivated influenza vaccine. TCRdb reprocessed the RT-PCR reads with MiXCR, giving one entry per CDR3 protein. The sample has approximately 500,000 distinct CDR3 sequences, 13% seen once. The sequenced sample was PBMCs from blood, obtained about 6 weeks after vaccination. The receptors originated from a man aged 45-65 years who received an inactivated influenza vaccine.

This clonotype was detected only a few times. The chain uses TRBV5-1 and TRBJ2-7; TRBD2 matches at 7 bases. The germline V gene encodes CDR1 SGHRS and CDR2 YFSETQ. After removal of 4 bases from V and 3 bases from J, the junction contained 7 bases not matched to a gene. This CDR3 is 14 amino acids long. CDR3 DNA: TGCGCCAGCAGCGGACAAAGCGGGGTCTACGAGCAGTACTTC. Translation: CASSGQSGVYEQYF.

There are many counts of this clonotype. The chain carries TRBV5-1 and TRBJ1-4; D not resolved. V lost 0 bases and J lost 4, with 7 bases in between. Germline assignment: CDR1 SGHRS and CDR2 YFSETQ. The CDR3 extends over 14 amino acids. The CDR3 DNA follows: TGCGCCAGCAGCTTGGGCAGACTTAATGAAAAACTGTTTTTT. Translating it yields CASSLGRLNEKLFF.

The chain uses TRBV7-8 and TRBJ2-5; no definite D call. CDR1 is SGHVS and CDR2 is FQNEAQ in the germline V gene. The CDR3 contains 13 residues. Trimming took off 4 bases at V and 5 bases at J, with 11 bases between the two ends. CDR3 region: CASSWAFAETQYF. The DNA of the CDR3 is TGTGCCAGCAGCTGGGCTTTTGCTGAGACCCAGTACTTC.

This clonotype was found a few times. The V call is TRBV5-6, the J call TRBJ1-2, with D unresolved. The CDR3 spans 14 residues. V lost 5 bases and J 4 bases, leaving 15 bases between the germline ends. Germline V gene sequence: CDR1 SGHDT, CDR2 YYEEEE. This CDR3 reads CASRDGSRIYGYTF. The DNA for the CDR3 is TGTGCCAGCAGGGACGGATCCCGGATCTATGGCTACACCTTC.

This clonotype has more than one count but fewer than ten. The genes are TRBV24-1 and TRBJ2-1; no reliable D call. In germline, CDR1 is KGHDR, CDR2 SFDVKD. The V end lost 4 bases, the J end lost 6 bases, and 18 bases lay between the germline ends. The CDR3 has 16 amino acids. CDR3 in amino acids: CATSDPDERVGNEQFF. As DNA, the CDR3 is TGTGCCACCAGTGACCCTGACGAGAGAGTGGGCAATGAGCAGTTCTTC.